A selection of T cell receptor beta chains follows, all from one sample in a study of blood T cell repertoires in COVID-19. Using immunoSEQ multiplex PCR, the repertoire was profiled, and TCRdb retains in-frame clones only, with some absent. This sample has fewer than 120,000 clones; approximately 82% occur once, and the top ten carry about 3.8%. Sequenced sample: peripheral blood. These receptors were collected from a woman aged 80 or older with acute or convalescent COVID-19. Both conserved end residues are part of each CDR3. The D gene is left open where the match is weak. Only some rows state a clone size, as once, few, many or a class for expanded clones.

V: TRBV30; D: NA; size: few; J: TRBJ1-3; CDR3: CAWATGGRGNTIYF; DNA: TGTGCCTGGGCCACGGGAGGCCGAGGAAACACCATATATTTT
V: TRBV28; D: NA; size: NA; J: TRBJ2-1; CDR3: CASSLPGSSYNEQFF; DNA: TGTGCCAGCAGTTTACCCGGGAGCTCCTACAATGAGCAGTTCTTC
V: TRBV6-5; D: TRBD2; size: NA; J: TRBJ2-1; CDR3: CASTKPGLAVNEQFF; DNA: TGTGCCAGCACCAAACCGGGACTAGCGGTTAATGAGCAGTTCTTC
V: TRBV27; D: TRBD1; size: NA; J: TRBJ2-1; CDR3: CASSWGADRGHEFF; DNA: TGTGCCAGCAGTTGGGGGGCGGACAGGGGGCATGAGTTCTTC
V: TRBV6-5; D: NA; size: NA; J: TRBJ1-2; CDR3: CASSYSETNSVYGYTF; DNA: TGTGCCAGCAGTTACTCGGAAACGAACAGTGTCTATGGCTACACCTTC
V: TRBV29-1; D: TRBD2; size: NA; J: TRBJ2-7; CDR3: CSVRLAVPYEQYF; DNA: TGCAGCGTTCGACTAGCGGTTCCCTACGAGCAGTACTTC
V: TRBV19; D: TRBD2; size: NA; J: TRBJ2-7; CDR3: CASSKGASGGTYEQYF; DNA: TGTGCCAGTAGTAAAGGGGCTAGCGGGGGGACCTACGAGCAGTACTTC
V: TRBV11-1; D: NA; size: NA; J: TRBJ1-2; CDR3: CASSPSREAYGYTF; DNA: TGTGCCAGCAGCCCTTCCAGGGAGGCCTATGGCTACACCTTC
V: TRBV29-1; D: TRBD1; size: few; J: TRBJ2-1; CDR3: CSVLGTGVNNEQFF; DNA: TGCAGCGTCCTGGGGACAGGGGTAAACAATGAGCAGTTCTTC
V: TRBV24-1; D: TRBD1; size: NA; J: TRBJ2-7; CDR3: CATSEGTVSYEQYF; DNA: TGTGCCACCAGTGAGGGGACAGTCTCCTACGAGCAGTACTTC
V: TRBV7-8; D: TRBD2; size: NA; J: TRBJ2-5; CDR3: CASSSFGRTSGGARGETQYF; DNA: TGTGCCAGCAGCTCCTTCGGGAGGACTAGCGGGGGGGCTAGGGGAGAGACCCAGTACTTC
V: TRBV18; D: NA; size: NA; J: TRBJ1-2; CDR3: CASSPRGGTPNYGYTF; DNA: TGTGCCAGCTCACCCCGAGGAGGGACGCCTAACTATGGCTACACCTTC
V: TRBV7-2; D: TRBD2; size: NA; J: TRBJ2-5; CDR3: CASSTGLGGQETQYF; DNA: TGTGCCAGCAGCACCGGACTAGGTGGCCAAGAGACCCAGTACTTC
V: TRBV14; D: TRBD1; size: NA; J: TRBJ2-2; CDR3: CASSELPGQGAVAGELFF; DNA: TGTGCCAGCAGCGAACTTCCGGGACAGGGGGCTGTGGCCGGGGAGCTGTTTTTT
V: TRBV3-1/TRBV3-2; D: NA; size: NA; J: TRBJ2-2; CDR3: CASSQGYVASAYTGELFF; DNA: TGTGCCAGCAGCCAAGGGTACGTGGCTAGCGCCTACACCGGGGAGCTGTTTTTT
V: TRBV4-3; D: TRBD1; size: few; J: TRBJ1-4; CDR3: CASSPAFHRGLNEKLFF; DNA: TGCGCCAGCAGCCCCGCTTTCCACAGGGGTCTTAATGAAAAACTGTTTTTT
V: TRBV5-1; D: TRBD1; size: NA; J: TRBJ1-2; CDR3: CASSFDRVYGYTF; DNA: TGCGCCAGCAGCTTCGACAGGGTATATGGCTACACCTTC
V: TRBV6-5; D: TRBD1; size: NA; J: TRBJ1-2; CDR3: CASSYSRGGDYGYTF; DNA: TGTGCCAGCAGTTACTCACGAGGGGGCGACTATGGCTACACCTTC
V: TRBV5-4; D: TRBD1; size: NA; J: TRBJ2-1; CDR3: CASSLASGGPNEQFF; DNA: TGTGCCAGCAGCTTGGCGTCAGGGGGCCCAAATGAGCAGTTCTTC
V: TRBV5-1; D: NA; size: once; J: TRBJ2-5; CDR3: CASSTGTGWETQYF; DNA: TGCGCCAGCAGCACCGGAACAGGTTGGGAGACCCAGTACTTC
V: TRBV19; D: NA; size: few; J: TRBJ1-1; CDR3: CASLETEMNTEAFF; DNA: TGTGCCAGTTTAGAGACAGAGATGAACACTGAAGCTTTCTTT
V: TRBV6-5; D: TRBD2; size: NA; J: TRBJ2-5; CDR3: CASLREAGGGTQYF; DNA: TGTGCCAGCCTCAGGGAAGCGGGAGGAGGGACCCAGTACTTC
V: TRBV6-5; D: NA; size: few; J: TRBJ1-2; CDR3: CASSYFDGDIDGYTF; DNA: TGTGCCAGCAGTTACTTTGACGGGGATATTGATGGCTACACCTTC
V: TRBV7-6; D: TRBD1; size: many; J: TRBJ2-5; CDR3: CASSPFPRTGTGETQYF; DNA: TGTGCCAGCAGCCCTTTCCCCCGGACAGGGACGGGAGAGACCCAGTACTTC
V: TRBV6-5; D: NA; size: NA; J: TRBJ1-2; CDR3: CAVGQYHYGYTF; DNA: TGTGCCGTAGGACAGTATCACTATGGCTACACCTTC
V: TRBV5-8; D: NA; size: once; J: TRBJ2-2; CDR3: CASSGPVTNTGELFF; DNA: TGTGCCAGCAGCGGGCCGGTAACTAACACCGGGGAGCTGTTTTTT
V: TRBV13; D: NA; size: NA; J: TRBJ1-4; CDR3: CASSFGQGEKLFF; DNA: TGTGCCAGCAGCTTCGGGCAGGGCGAAAAACTGTTTTTT
V: TRBV28; D: TRBD1; size: NA; J: TRBJ1-4; CDR3: CAIDTGGSEKLFF; DNA: TGTGCCATCGATACAGGGGGCAGTGAAAAACTGTTTTTT
V: TRBV19; D: NA; size: NA; J: TRBJ1-1; CDR3: CASSMDPGIQNTEAFF; DNA: TGTGCCAGTAGTATGGATCCAGGGATCCAGAACACTGAAGCTTTCTTT
V: TRBV5-1; D: NA; size: NA; J: TRBJ1-4; CDR3: CASSLGGRKDEKLFF; DNA: TGCGCCAGCAGCTTGGGAGGGAGGAAAGATGAAAAACTGTTTTTT
V: TRBV6-5; D: NA; size: NA; J: TRBJ1-5; CDR3: CASSPGRFQPQHF; DNA: TGTGCCAGCAGTCCTGGGAGGTTTCAGCCCCAGCATTTT
V: TRBV13; D: NA; size: few; J: TRBJ2-7; CDR3: CASSLGGRASSYEQYF; DNA: TGTGCCAGCAGCTTAGGGGGCAGGGCGTCGTCCTACGAGCAGTACTTC
V: TRBV3-1/TRBV3-2; D: NA; size: NA; J: TRBJ2-3; CDR3: CASSHGTHRTDTQYF; DNA: TGTGCCAGCAGCCATGGGACTCATAGGACAGATACGCAGTATTTT
V: TRBV27; D: NA; size: many; J: TRBJ2-1; CDR3: CASSLSETSEQFF; DNA: TGTGCCAGCAGTTTATCGGAGACTAGTGAGCAGTTCTTC
V: TRBV11-1; D: NA; size: NA; J: TRBJ1-6; CDR3: CASSAKRDNSPLHF; DNA: TGTGCCAGCAGCGCTAAACGAGATAATTCACCCCTCCACTTT
V: TRBV27; D: TRBD1; size: NA; J: TRBJ1-1; CDR3: CASSLSDRVRTEAFF; DNA: TGTGCCAGCAGTTTATCCGACAGGGTTCGGACTGAAGCTTTCTTT
V: TRBV18; D: NA; size: NA; J: TRBJ2-2; CDR3: CASSPSVTGELFF; DNA: TGTGCCAGCTCACCAAGCGTAACCGGGGAGCTGTTTTTT
V: TRBV7-2; D: TRBD1; size: few; J: TRBJ2-6; CDR3: CASSLEGAQGANVLTF; DNA: TGTGCCAGCAGCTTAGAGGGGGCACAGGGGGCCAACGTCCTGACTTTC
V: TRBV27; D: TRBD2; size: NA; J: TRBJ2-3; CDR3: CASMPVAGGPEDTQYF; DNA: TGTGCCAGCATGCCGGTGGCGGGAGGGCCGGAAGATACGCAGTATTTT
V: TRBV6-2/TRBV6-3; D: NA; size: NA; J: TRBJ1-1; CDR3: CASSYSLNMNTEAFF; DNA: TGTGCCAGCAGTTACTCGCTGAACATGAACACTGAAGCTTTCTTT
V: TRBV7-9; D: TRBD1; size: once; J: TRBJ1-5; CDR3: CASRKTGGSNQPQHF; DNA: TGTGCCAGCAGAAAAACAGGGGGGAGTAATCAGCCCCAGCATTTT
V: TRBV7-8; D: TRBD1; size: once; J: TRBJ2-7; CDR3: CASSLEGGPSYEQYF; DNA: TGTGCCAGCAGCTTAGAAGGGGGCCCCTCCTACGAGCAGTACTTC
V: TRBV28; D: NA; size: NA; J: TRBJ1-5; CDR3: CASSTGSPPNQPQHF; DNA: TGTGCCAGCAGCACAGGATCTCCCCCCAATCAGCCCCAGCATTTT
V: TRBV10-3; D: NA; size: NA; J: TRBJ1-2; CDR3: CAISESRQDPGYTF; DNA: TGTGCCATCAGTGAGTCGCGACAGGACCCTGGCTACACCTTC
V: TRBV6-6; D: NA; size: few; J: TRBJ2-3; CDR3: CASRFKGSPVDTQYF; DNA: TGTGCCAGCAGATTTAAGGGGTCCCCCGTAGATACGCAGTATTTT
V: TRBV28; D: TRBD1; size: NA; J: TRBJ1-2; CDR3: CASSLGDRRPTNYGYTF; DNA: TGTGCCAGCAGTTTAGGGGACAGACGCCCGACTAACTATGGCTACACCTTC
V: TRBV30; D: NA; size: NA; J: TRBJ1-2; CDR3: CAWILPPHPF; DNA: TGTGCCTGGATACTCCCCCCCCACCCCTTC
V: TRBV19; D: TRBD2; size: NA; J: TRBJ2-2; CDR3: CASSSGLARANTGELFF; DNA: TGTGCCAGTAGTTCCGGACTAGCACGGGCGAACACCGGGGAGCTGTTTTTT
V: TRBV7-6; D: TRBD2; size: NA; J: TRBJ2-3; CDR3: CASSHGRTSGRRGLYTDTQYF; DNA: TGTGCCAGCAGCCACGGACGGACTAGCGGGAGGAGAGGGCTTTACACAGATACGCAGTATTTT
V: TRBV6-5; D: NA; size: NA; J: TRBJ2-7; CDR3: CASSYSQGLYEQYF; DNA: TGTGCCAGCAGTTACTCGCAGGGTCTGTACGAGCAGTACTTC
V: TRBV28; D: NA; size: NA; J: TRBJ1-3; CDR3: CAGGGAASGNTIYF; DNA: TGTGCCGGGGGAGGGGCAGCCTCTGGAAACACCATATATTTT